The present TCR beta chain was sequenced within a study of cytomegalovirus exposure and HLA in healthy donors. Study-level background: Among the approximately 400 genotyped donors, 81% were placed in the Caucasian-associated ancestry cluster. Study-wide points: The study flagged 150 to 200 TCR beta chains as cytomegalovirus-associated. In vitro confirmation showed three CMV-associated chains to be CMV antigen specific. In a later analysis, at a false discovery rate of 0.05, 15,000 to 20,000 TCR beta sequences were associated with HLA alleles.

Worth noting for this clone: The antigen is unknown.

The CDR3 extends over 13 amino acids. V was pared by 4 bases and J by 3 bases, with 5 bases of the junction left unmatched. Per the germline V gene, CDR1 is GTSNPN and CDR2 is SVGIG (reference sequence). With 60 Vbeta and 13 Jbeta primers, the PCR was carried out. The method was immunoSEQ multiplex PCR; TCRdb's version includes in-frame clones alone and lacks a portion of them. The sample has roughly 170,000 clones; about 80% are singletons. The V gene is TRBV30, the J gene TRBJ2-7; 8 bases fit TRBD2. Sequenced sample: PBMCs. This receptor was obtained from a young woman in good health and CMV-seronegative. The CDR3 loop is CAWTREGRYEQYF. The CDR3 DNA sequence: TGTGCCTGGACACGGGAGGGCCGCTACGAGCAGTACTTC.